One and the same sample provided the 23 T cell receptor beta chains below, sequenced in a study of PD-1 blockade in classical Hodgkin lymphoma. Method: immunoSEQ multiplex PCR; TCRdb's copy keeps in-frame clones and lacks some. This table has approximately 150,000 clones, 78% appearing once. The patients all showed relapse after autologous stem cell transplantation, while their brentuximab vedotin exposure varied. The specimen was peripheral blood mononuclear cells (PBMCs), collected before the second cycle of nivolumab. Source of these receptors: a human donor with classical Hodgkin lymphoma.

The chain carries TRBV4-2 and TRBJ1-1; 9 nucleotides line up with TRBD1. V gave up 4 bases and J gave up 1 base; unmatched junction bases: 4. Per the germline V gene, CDR1 is LGHNA and CDR2 is YNFKEQ. The CDR3 is 15 amino acids. CDR3 sequence reads: CASSLRDRENTEAFF. Here the CDR3 DNA reads TGTGCCAGCAGCCTTCGGGACAGGGAGAACACTGAAGCTTTCTTT.

The gene calls are TRBV11-1 and TRBJ2-5; the match to TRBD2 covers 7 bases. There are 14 residues in the CDR3. Losses at the gene ends were 5 bases for V and 1 base for J; bases not matched to a gene: 4. Per germline, CDR1 SGHAT and CDR2 FQDESV (reference sequence). CDR3 sequence reads: CASSVGRVQETQYF. For the CDR3, the DNA is TGTGCCAGCAGCGTTGGGAGGGTCCAAGAGACCCAGTACTTC.

V usage is TRBV7-9 and J usage is TRBJ1-1, with D maybe TRBD1 (5 bases). Trimming stripped 0 bases from V and 11 bases from J, with 16 bases between. The CDR3 has 14 amino acids. Germline-derived CDR1 and CDR2 are SEHNR and FQNEAQ (reference sequence). The CDR3 coding sequence is TGTGCCAGCAGCTTAGCGACCGGGGGAAATCGGGCTTTCTTT. It is translated as CASSLATGGNRAFF. The full variable domain, in which reference TRBV7-9 and TRBJ1-1 provide the parts outside the CDR3, is DTGVSQNPRHKITKRGQNVTFRCDPISEHNRLYWYRQTLGQGPEFLTYFQNEAQLEKSRLLSDRFSAERPKGSFSTLEIQRTEQGDSAMYLCASSLATGGNRAFFGQGTRLTVV.

The J gene is TRBJ2-3, the V gene TRBV30, with a weak D call TRBD1 (6 bases). The CDR3 has 16 amino acids. V was shortened by 0 bases and J by 4 bases, with 17 bases between the two germline ends. CDR1 is GTSNPN and CDR2 is SVGIG in the germline V gene (reference sequence). The CDR3: CAWSVGTGWVADTQYF. CDR3 in DNA: TGTGCCTGGAGTGTAGGAACAGGGTGGGTCGCAGATACGCAGTATTTT.

V and J are TRBV15 and TRBJ2-4, with 8 bases aligning to TRBD2. V lost 5 bases and J lost 4; bases outside the gene matches: 7. CDR3 length equals 15 residues. The germline gives CDR1 LNHNV, CDR2 YYDKDF (reference sequence). The CDR3 DNA follows: TGTGCCACCAGCTGGAGCGGGGGTTCTAAAAACATTCAGTACTTC. Translation: CATSWSGGSKNIQYF. The full variable domain, with the rest looked up from reference TRBV15 and TRBJ2-4, is DAMVIQNPRYQVTQFGKPVTLSCSQTLNHNVMYWYQQKSSQAPKLLFHYYDKDFNNEADTPDNFQSRRPNTSFCFLDIRSPGLGDTAMYLCATSWSGGSKNIQYFGAGTRLSVL.

This CDR3 reads CASSLEGAVQETQYF. As DNA, the CDR3 is TGCGCCAGCAGCTTGGAAGGAGCAGTCCAAGAGACCCAGTACTTC. The rearrangement joins TRBV5-1 to TRBJ2-5; the D is unclear. V lost 0 bases to trimming and J lost 1 base, with 10 bases between them. Germline V gene sequence: CDR1 SGHRS, CDR2 YFSETQ. CDR3 size: 15 residues.

V usage is TRBV28 and J usage is TRBJ2-3, with 14 bases aligning to TRBD2. After removal of 6 bases from V and 4 bases from J, the junction contained 6 bases not matched to a gene. Germline CDR1 and CDR2: MDHEN and SYDVKM. The CDR3 spans 16 residues. The chain's CDR3 is CASRPTSGRGSDTQYF. In DNA, the CDR3 is TGTGCCAGCAGGCCGACTAGCGGGAGGGGGTCAGATACGCAGTATTTT.

A few counts support this clone. V is TRBV25-1 and J is TRBJ2-1; 8 bases are shared with TRBD2. The CDR3 is made up of 15 amino acids. Germline CDR1 MGHDK, CDR2 SYGVNS. The ends lost 6 bases at V and 2 bases at J; junction bases unmatched: 6. This chain's CDR3 is CASRPGGRPYNEQFF. DNA of the CDR3: TGTGCCAGCAGGCCGGGCGGGAGGCCCTACAATGAGCAGTTCTTC.

The chain couples TRBV19 to TRBJ2-3, with a tentative D call TRBD1 (5 bases). The CDR3 extends over 12 amino acids. Germline lookup yields CDR1 LNHDA and CDR2 SQIVND (reference sequence). V gave up 3 bases and J gave up 8 bases, with 9 bases separating them. The CDR3 DNA reads TGTGCCAGTAGTATTCCGCAGGGTACGCAGTATTTT. It translates to CASSIPQGTQYF.

This chain joins TRBV18 and TRBJ2-2; D may be TRBD2 (6 bases). The V gene's germline CDR1 is KGHSH and CDR2 LQKENI. This CDR3 comprises 17 residues. Trimming removed 4 bases from V and 0 bases from J, with 15 bases in between. The CDR3: CASSRVSGLTNTGELFF. The CDR3 bases are TGTGCCAGCTCACGGGTTAGCGGTCTAACGAACACCGGGGAGCTGTTTTTT.

This clone was recorded a few times. This chain links TRBV7-2 with TRBJ2-1; 9 bases fit TRBD2. CDR3 length: 16 amino acids. CDR1 and CDR2 from the germline V gene are SGHTA and FQGNSA. With 5 bases clipped from V and 4 bases from J, the junction kept 9 bases outside the gene matches. The CDR3 bases are TGTGCCAGCAGCCTCATCGGGCTAGCGGGATACAATGAGCAGTTCTTC. Its protein is CASSLIGLAGYNEQFF.

The chain is built from TRBV6-6 and TRBJ1-6, with D possibly TRBD1 on 6 matching bases. CDR3 length: 13 amino acids. V was pared by 7 bases and J by 7 bases, with 11 bases between. Looked up from germline, CDR1 is MNHNY and CDR2 is SVGAGI (reference sequence). CDR3 protein: CASNSQGNSPLHF. The CDR3 coding sequence is TGTGCCAGCAACTCTCAGGGGAATTCACCCCTCCACTTT.

J is TRBJ1-1 and V is TRBV6-5; no definite D call. There are 11 residues in the CDR3. The germline V gene has CDR1 MNHEY and CDR2 SVGAGI. V dropped 7 bases and J dropped 2 bases, with 5 bases sitting between them. DNA of the CDR3: TGTGCCAGCACCGGCAACACTGAAGCTTTCTTT. Its protein is CASTGNTEAFF.

In its sample, this clone was seen a few times. This chain joins TRBV9 and TRBJ2-3; 8 positions match TRBD2. The CDR3 is made up of 16 amino acids. Germline V gene lookup returns CDR1 SGDLS and CDR2 YYNGEE. The V and J ends lost 3 bases and 1 base, in that order; junction bases with no gene match: 7. The CDR3, as DNA: TGTGCCAGCAGCGGATACCTCGGGGGGGGCACAGATACGCAGTATTTT. Translation: CASSGYLGGGTDTQYF.

The rearrangement links TRBV10-3 to TRBJ1-5; no clear D. V shed 2 bases and J shed 5 bases, with 10 bases lying between them. The CDR3 totals 14 residues. CDR1 is ENHRY and CDR2 is SYGVKD in the germline V gene. The CDR3 reads CAISERPEDQPQHF. The CDR3 DNA follows: TGTGCCATCAGTGAGCGTCCGGAGGATCAGCCCCAGCATTTT.

V is TRBV4-2 and J is TRBJ1-5, with D hard to call. This CDR3 contains 15 residues. V lost 0 bases, J lost 3 bases, and 9 bases lay in between. Germline CDR1 is LGHNA and CDR2 is YNFKEQ. DNA of the CDR3: TGTGCCAGCAGCCAAGACTGGCAGGTCAATCAGCCCCAGCATTTT. It is translated as CASSQDWQVNQPQHF.

CDR3 DNA sequence: TGTGCCAGCTCAATAGCGGGAGGGTCCTACAATGAGCAGTTCTTC. This translates into CASSIAGGSYNEQFF. The chain recombines TRBV18 with TRBJ2-1, with TRBD2 matching over 11 bases. CDR3 length: 15 amino acids. Germline V CDR1 and CDR2: KGHSH, LQKENI. The V segment lost 5 bases and the J segment 1 base; nucleotides outside the gene matches: 1.

V gene TRBV5-1 combines with J gene TRBJ2-7; a weak D match, TRBD2 (6 bases). Trimming removed 0 bases from V and 0 bases from J, with 10 bases in between. The CDR3 sequence is 15 residues long. From germline, CDR1 is SGHRS and CDR2 YFSETQ. CDR3 bases: TGCGCCAGCAGCTTGGGGGACGGGAGCTCCTACGAGCAGTACTTC. Protein product: CASSLGDGSSYEQYF. Filled out from reference TRBV5-1 and TRBJ2-7, the complete variable domain reads KAGVTQTPRYLIKTRGQQVTLSCSPISGHRSVSWYQQTPGQGLQFLFEYFSETQRNKGNFPGRFSGRQFSNSRSEMNVSTLELGDSALYLCASSLGDGSSYEQYFGPGTRLTVT.

This clone was seen a single time. The chain couples TRBV27 to TRBJ1-6, with D possibly matching TRBD1 (5 bases). Germline V CDR1 and CDR2: MNHEY, SMNVEV (reference sequence). V gave up 2 bases and J gave up 6 bases, with 11 bases separating them. This CDR3 has 15 amino acids. CDR3 in DNA: TGTGCCAGCAGTTTAGTACAGGCTCCTAATTCACCCCTCCACTTT. Protein: CASSLVQAPNSPLHF.

As for this clone: A much larger clone is a single base away; this may be a read error. The chain has TRBV7-1 and TRBJ2-7; D tentatively reads TRBD1 or TRBD2 (5 bases each). TRBV7-1 is treated as an ORF (open reading frame) with a function not yet certain. The V end lost 4 bases, the J end lost 3 bases, and 13 bases lay between the germline ends. The CDR3 loop spans 14 amino acids. CDR3 amino acids: CASSLVGRHYEQYF. As DNA, the CDR3 is TGTGCCAGCAGCTTGGTGGGACGGCACTACGAGCAGTACTTC.

The chain carries TRBV7-3 and TRBJ2-6, with 7 bases lining up with TRBD2. This CDR3 has 16 residues. J lost 2 bases, V lost 0 bases, and 1 base had no gene match. Per germline, CDR1 SGHTA and CDR2 FQGTGA. The CDR3, as DNA: TGTGCCAGCAGCTTAACTGCGGGGGCTGGGGCCAACGTCCTGACTTTC. Its protein product is CASSLTAGAGANVLTF.

The chain is built from TRBV5-4 and TRBJ2-5; 7 nucleotides agree with TRBD2. Losses at the gene ends were 2 bases for V and 7 bases for J; bases not matched to a gene: 11. Germline CDR1 reads SGHNT; CDR2 reads YYREEE (reference sequence). This CDR3 spans 15 amino acids. CDR3 sequence (DNA): TGTGCCAGCAGCTTAGCAGGACTACCGGGGGGGACCCAGTACTTC. Amino acid sequence: CASSLAGLPGGTQYF.

The gene calls are TRBV11-2 and TRBJ2-5; the match to TRBD2 covers 7 bases. CDR3 length equals 15 residues. Trimming took 1 base from V and 5 from J; bases not matched to a gene: 7. The germline V gene has CDR1 SGHAT and CDR2 FQNNGV. The CDR3 DNA is TGTGCCAGCAGCTTAGGTCTAGCGGAGGGGGAGACCCAGTACTTC. Its protein is CASSLGLAEGETQYF.